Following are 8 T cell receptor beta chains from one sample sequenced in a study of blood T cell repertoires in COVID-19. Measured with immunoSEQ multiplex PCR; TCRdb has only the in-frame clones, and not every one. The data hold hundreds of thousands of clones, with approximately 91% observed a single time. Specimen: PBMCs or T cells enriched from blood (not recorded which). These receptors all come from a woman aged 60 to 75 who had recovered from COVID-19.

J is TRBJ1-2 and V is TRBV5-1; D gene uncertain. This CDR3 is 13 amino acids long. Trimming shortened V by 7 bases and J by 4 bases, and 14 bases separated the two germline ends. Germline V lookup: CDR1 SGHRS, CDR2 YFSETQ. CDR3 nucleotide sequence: TGCGCCAGCGGCCTCCCGGAGAGCTATGGCTACACCTTC. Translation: CASGLPESYGYTF. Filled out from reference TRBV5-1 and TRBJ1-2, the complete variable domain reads KAGVTQTPRYLIKTRGQQVTLSCSPISGHRSVSWYQQTPGQGLQFLFEYFSETQRNKGNFPGRFSGRQFSNSRSEMNVSTLELGDSALYLCASGLPESYGYTFGSGTRLTVV.

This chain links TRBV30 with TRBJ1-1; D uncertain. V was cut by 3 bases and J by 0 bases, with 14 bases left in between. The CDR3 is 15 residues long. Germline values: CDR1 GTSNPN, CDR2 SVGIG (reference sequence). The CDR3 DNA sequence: TGTGCCTGGAGCTCGGGCGGGCGAATGAACACTGAAGCTTTCTTT. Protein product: CAWSSGGRMNTEAFF. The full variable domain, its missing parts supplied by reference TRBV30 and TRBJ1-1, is SQTIHQWPATLVQPVGSPLSLECTVEGTSNPNLYWYRQAAGRGLQLLFYSVGIGQISSEVPQNLSASRPQDRQFILSSKKLLLSDSGFYLCAWSSGGRMNTEAFFGQGTRLTVV.

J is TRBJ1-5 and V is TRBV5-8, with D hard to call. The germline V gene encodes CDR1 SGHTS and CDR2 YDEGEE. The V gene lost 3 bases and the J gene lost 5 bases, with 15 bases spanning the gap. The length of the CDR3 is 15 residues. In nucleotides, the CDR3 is TGTGCCAGCAGCTCGAGGGCCGTGGCCTATCAGCCCCAGCATTTT. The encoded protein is CASSSRAVAYQPQHF.

CDR3 DNA: TGTGCCAGTAGTGCCCTGGTGGGACAGGGAACCGAAAAACTGTTTTTT. Its protein product is CASSALVGQGTEKLFF. V and J are TRBV19 and TRBJ1-4, with TRBD1 identical over 9 bases. With V trimmed by 5 bases and J by 8 bases, 12 bases remained unmatched. The germline CDR1 and CDR2 sequences are LNHDA and SQIVND (reference sequence). The CDR3 totals 16 residues. The full variable domain, completed using reference TRBV19 and TRBJ1-4, is DGGITQSPKYLFRKEGQNVTLSCEQNLNHDAMYWYRQDPGQGLRLIYYSQIVNDFQKGDIAEGYSVSREKKESFPLTVTSAQKNPTAFYLCASSALVGQGTEKLFFGSGTQLSVL.

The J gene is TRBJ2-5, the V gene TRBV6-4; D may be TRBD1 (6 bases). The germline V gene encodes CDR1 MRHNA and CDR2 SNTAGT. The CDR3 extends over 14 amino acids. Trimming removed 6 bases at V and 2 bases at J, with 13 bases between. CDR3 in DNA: TGTGCCAGCAGCGAACGGACAGTACAAGAGACCCAGTACTTC. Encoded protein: CASSERTVQETQYF.

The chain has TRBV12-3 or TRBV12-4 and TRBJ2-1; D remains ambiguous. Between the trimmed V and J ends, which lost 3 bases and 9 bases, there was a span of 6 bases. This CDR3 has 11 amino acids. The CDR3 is CASSFEFEQFF. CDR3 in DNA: TGTGCCAGCAGTTTTGAGTTTGAGCAGTTCTTC.

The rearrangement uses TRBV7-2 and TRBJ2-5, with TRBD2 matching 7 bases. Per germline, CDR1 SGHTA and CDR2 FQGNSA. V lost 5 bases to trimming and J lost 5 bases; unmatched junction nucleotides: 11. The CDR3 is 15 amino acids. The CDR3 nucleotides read TGTGCCAGCAGCCTCGGTGGATGGGGGGGTGAGACCCAGTACTTC. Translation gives CASSLGGWGGETQYF. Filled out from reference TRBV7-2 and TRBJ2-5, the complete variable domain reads GAGVSQSPSNKVTEKGKDVELRCDPISGHTALYWYRQSLGQGLEFLIYFQGNSAPDKSGLPSDRFSAERTGGSVSTLTIQRTQQEDSAVYLCASSLGGWGGETQYFGPGTRLLVL.

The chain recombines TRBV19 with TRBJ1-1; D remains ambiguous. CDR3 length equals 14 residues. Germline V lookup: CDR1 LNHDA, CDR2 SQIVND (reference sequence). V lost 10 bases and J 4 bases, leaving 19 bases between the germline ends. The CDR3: CATNSGRLPTEAFF. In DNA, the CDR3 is TGTGCCACTAACAGCGGAAGACTGCCCACTGAAGCTTTCTTT.